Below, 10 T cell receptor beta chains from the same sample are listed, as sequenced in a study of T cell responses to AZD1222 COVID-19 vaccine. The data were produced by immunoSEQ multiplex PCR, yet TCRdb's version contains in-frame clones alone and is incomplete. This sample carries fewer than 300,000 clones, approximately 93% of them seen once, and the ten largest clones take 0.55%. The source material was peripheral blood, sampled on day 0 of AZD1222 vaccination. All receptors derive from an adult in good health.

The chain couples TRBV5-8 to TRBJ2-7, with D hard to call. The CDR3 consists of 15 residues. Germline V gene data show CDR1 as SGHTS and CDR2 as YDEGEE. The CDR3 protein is CAEQPRTDRLREQYF. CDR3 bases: TGTGCAGAACAACCTCGGACGGACCGCCTAAGGGAGCAGTACTTC.

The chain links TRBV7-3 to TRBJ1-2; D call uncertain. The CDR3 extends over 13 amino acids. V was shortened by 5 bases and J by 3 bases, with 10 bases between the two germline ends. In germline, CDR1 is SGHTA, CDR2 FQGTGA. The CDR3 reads CASSAPGDYGYTF. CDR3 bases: TGTGCCAGCAGCGCCCCCGGCGACTATGGCTACACCTTC.

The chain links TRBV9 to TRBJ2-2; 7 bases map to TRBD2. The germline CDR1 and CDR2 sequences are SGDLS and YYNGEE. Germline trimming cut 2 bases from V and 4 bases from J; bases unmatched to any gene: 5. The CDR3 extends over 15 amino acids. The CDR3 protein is CASSVEGRVTGELFF. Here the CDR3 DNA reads TGTGCCAGCAGCGTTGAAGGGAGGGTCACCGGGGAGCTGTTTTTT. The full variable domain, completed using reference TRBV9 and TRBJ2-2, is DSGVTQTPKHLITATGQRVTLRCSPRSGDLSVYWYQQSLDQGLQFLIQYYNGEERAKGNILERFSAQQFPDLHSELNLSSLELGDSALYFCASSVEGRVTGELFFGEGSRLTVL.

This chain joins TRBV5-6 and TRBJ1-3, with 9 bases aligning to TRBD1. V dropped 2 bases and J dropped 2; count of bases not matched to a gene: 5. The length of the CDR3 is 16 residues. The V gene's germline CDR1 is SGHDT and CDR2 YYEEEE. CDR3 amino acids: CASSLPGQGPGNTIYF. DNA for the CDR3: TGTGCCAGCAGCTTACCGGGACAGGGCCCTGGAAACACCATATATTTT.

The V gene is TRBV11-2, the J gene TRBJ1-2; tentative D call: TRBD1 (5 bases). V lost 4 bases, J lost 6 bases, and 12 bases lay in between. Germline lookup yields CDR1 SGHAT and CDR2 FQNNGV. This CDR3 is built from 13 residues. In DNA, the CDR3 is TGTGCCAGCAGCTGGCGGGTAGGGGATGGCTACACCTTC. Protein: CASSWRVGDGYTF.

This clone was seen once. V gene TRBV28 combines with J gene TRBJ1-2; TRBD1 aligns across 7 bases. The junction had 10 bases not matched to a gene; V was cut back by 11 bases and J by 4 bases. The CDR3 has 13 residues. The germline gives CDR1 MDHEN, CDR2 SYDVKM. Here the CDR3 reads CAGLDRAGYGYTF. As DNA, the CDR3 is TGTGCCGGCTTAGACAGGGCAGGCTATGGCTACACCTTC.

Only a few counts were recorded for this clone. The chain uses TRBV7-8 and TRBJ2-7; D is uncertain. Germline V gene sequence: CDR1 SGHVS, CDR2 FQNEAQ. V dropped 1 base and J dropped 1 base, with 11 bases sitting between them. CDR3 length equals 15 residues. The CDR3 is CASSLVLAGSYEQYF. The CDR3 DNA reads TGTGCCAGCAGCTTAGTTCTCGCAGGTTCCTACGAGCAGTACTTC.

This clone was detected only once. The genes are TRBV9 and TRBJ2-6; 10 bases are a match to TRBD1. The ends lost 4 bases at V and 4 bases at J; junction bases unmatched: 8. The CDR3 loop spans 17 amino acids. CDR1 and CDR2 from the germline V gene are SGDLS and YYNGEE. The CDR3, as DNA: TGTGCCAGCAGCTCCCAGACAGGGGGCGTCGGGGCCAACGTCCTGACTTTC. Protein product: CASSSQTGGVGANVLTF.

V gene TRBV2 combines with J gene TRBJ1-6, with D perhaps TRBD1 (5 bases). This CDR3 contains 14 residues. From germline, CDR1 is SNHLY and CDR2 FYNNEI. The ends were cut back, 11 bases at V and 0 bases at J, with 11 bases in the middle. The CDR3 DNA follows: TGTGCCGGGGCGGGAAGCTCCTATAATTCACCCCTCCACTTT. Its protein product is CAGAGSSYNSPLHF.

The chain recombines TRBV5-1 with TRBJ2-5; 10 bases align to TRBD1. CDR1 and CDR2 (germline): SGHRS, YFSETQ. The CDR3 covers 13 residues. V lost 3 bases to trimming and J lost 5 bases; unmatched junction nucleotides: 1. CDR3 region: CASSWTGGETQYF. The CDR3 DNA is TGCGCCAGCAGCTGGACAGGGGGGGAGACCCAGTACTTC.